These 21 T cell receptor beta chains were all obtained from the same sample, sequenced in a study of blood T cells in healthy people across ages. Then a second PCR, running about 7 to 11 cycles, was carried out with a sample-barcoded 5' primer and a J-beta primer mix. From the 5' RACE reads, TCRdb called clonotypes with MiXCR, one entry per CDR3 protein. The sample lists fewer than 750,000 distinct CDR3 sequences; 40% to 65% were seen once. The source material was blood. Receptors were obtained from a woman aged 80 or over in good health.

As regards this clonotype: With a much larger clone just one base away, this may be a read error. V gene TRBV7-2 combines with J gene TRBJ1-4; D not certain. Germline CDR1 reads SGHTA; CDR2 reads FQGNSA. The CDR3 is 15 residues long. DNA of the CDR3: TGTGCCAGCAGCCCTCAGGCGGCAACTAATGGAAAACTGTTTTTT. Translating it yields CASSPQAATNGKLFF.

The genes are TRBV7-9 and TRBJ1-2, with TRBD1 as a possible D gene (5 bases). The germline V gene encodes CDR1 SEHNR and CDR2 FQNEAQ (reference sequence). The CDR3 consists of 14 residues. V gave up 2 bases and J gave up 6 bases, with 13 bases separating them. CDR3 nucleotide sequence: TGTGCCAGCAGCTTAACAGGAGGGGTCGATGGCTACACCTTC. Amino acids: CASSLTGGVDGYTF.

The rearrangement uses TRBV7-2 and TRBJ2-4, with D possibly matching TRBD2 (5 bases). Between the trimmed V and J ends, which lost 5 bases and 8 bases, there was a span of 13 bases. The CDR3 length is 13 residues. Germline assignment: CDR1 SGHTA and CDR2 FQGNSA. CDR3 in amino acids: CASSRGSEDIQYF. CDR3 DNA sequence: TGTGCCAGCAGCCGAGGGTCCGAGGACATTCAGTACTTC.

The chain joins TRBV18 to TRBJ2-3, with TRBD2 matching over 7 bases. V dropped 0 bases and J dropped 6; count of bases not matched to a gene: 6. Germline-derived CDR1 and CDR2 are KGHSH and LQKENI. The CDR3 loop spans 15 amino acids. This CDR3 is CASSPPGTNRDTQYF. The DNA of the CDR3 is TGTGCCAGCTCACCACCGGGGACTAACAGGGATACGCAGTATTTT.

This clonotype was counted many times. The CDR3 DNA is TGCGCCAGCAGCCGACTAGCGGGAGGACTGGAGGGCACAGATACGCAGTATTTT. Protein product: CASSRLAGGLEGTDTQYF. The rearrangement uses TRBV5-1 and TRBJ2-3; 13 nucleotides match TRBD2. The ends lost 4 bases at V and 1 base at J; junction bases unmatched: 9. There are 18 residues in the CDR3. CDR1 is SGHRS and CDR2 is YFSETQ in the germline V gene.

Many counts were recorded for this clonotype. The chain uses TRBV6-2 or TRBV6-3 and TRBJ1-1; 7 bases map to TRBD1. V shed 2 bases, J shed 4 bases, and the junction held 4 bases outside the gene matches. The length of the CDR3 is 14 residues. The germline V gene encodes CDR1 MNHEY and CDR2 SVGEGT. This chain's CDR3 is CASSYLQGSTEAFF. The CDR3 DNA sequence: TGTGCCAGCAGTTACCTACAGGGGAGCACTGAAGCTTTCTTT.

Comment on this clonotype: A read error is possible here, since a much larger clone lies one base away. This chain uses TRBV5-5 with TRBJ2-1, with 7 bases fitting TRBD2. Trimming removed 2 bases from V and 9 bases from J; junction bases left unmatched: 8. This CDR3 comprises 14 residues. Germline V gene lookup returns CDR1 SGHKS and CDR2 YYEKEE (reference sequence). The chain's CDR3 is CASSLGTNNSEQFF. In DNA form, the CDR3 reads TGTGCCAGCAGCTTAGGGACTAACAACAGTGAGCAGTTCTTC.

The V call is TRBV5-1, the J call TRBJ2-5; TRBD2 matches at 11 bases. The V segment lost 2 bases and the J segment 4 bases; nucleotides outside the gene matches: 4. There are 15 residues in the CDR3. Germline V gene lookup returns CDR1 SGHRS and CDR2 YFSETQ. The CDR3 DNA is TGCGCCAGCAGCTTCTTAGCGGGGGGGCCAGAGACCCAGTACTTC. Amino acids: CASSFLAGGPETQYF.

Regarding this clonotype: The junction departs from the called germline gene at one end, perhaps through a read error. The chain is built from TRBV4-1 and TRBJ2-1; TRBD2 matches 9 bases. The CDR3 has 18 amino acids. Germline V CDR1 and CDR2: MGHRA, YSYEKL. The DNA of the CDR3 is TGCACCAGCAGCCAACTAGAAACGCCCCTAGCGGGATATGGTGAGCAGTTCTTC. It specifies CTSSQLETPLAGYGEQFF.

The genes are TRBV5-1 and TRBJ2-3; no firm D call. The germline gives CDR1 SGHRS, CDR2 YFSETQ. This CDR3 contains 12 residues. V lost 4 bases, J lost 10 bases, and 13 bases lay in between. CDR3 DNA sequence: TGCGCCAGCAGCCCCGACTCTCGTTCGCAGTATTTT. This translates into CASSPDSRSQYF.

The genes are TRBV20-1 and TRBJ2-5; D tentatively fits TRBD1 or TRBD2 (5 bases each). The assigned J gene may be wrong: the sequence end matches TRBJ2-7 better. The CDR3 sequence is 11 residues long. From germline, CDR1 is DFQATT and CDR2 SNEGSKA (reference sequence). This chain's CDR3 is CSAPVGDEQYF. For the CDR3, the DNA is TGCAGTGCCCCGGTGGGGGACGAGCAGTACTTC.

V is TRBV6-1 and J is TRBJ2-1, with 7 bases lining up with TRBD1. The CDR3 covers 16 residues. The ends lost 6 bases at V and 0 bases at J; junction bases unmatched: 8. Germline V gene data show CDR1 as MNHNS and CDR2 as SASEGT. CDR3 loop: CASRGRQGGSYNEQFF. In nucleotides, the CDR3 is TGTGCCAGCAGGGGACGACAGGGCGGCTCCTACAATGAGCAGTTCTTC.

This clonotype has ten or more counts. V usage is TRBV18 and J usage is TRBJ2-4, with 7 positions matching TRBD1. Germline values: CDR1 KGHSH, CDR2 LQKENI. The CDR3 totals 17 residues. The trim removed 4 bases at V and 2 bases at J, leaving 11 bases unmatched. CDR3 loop: CASSLSPTGVTKNIQYF. CDR3 DNA: TGTGCCAGCTCACTCTCACCTACAGGGGTCACCAAAAACATTCAGTACTTC.

This clonotype was counted only a few times. The rearrangement uses TRBV18 and TRBJ1-1, with TRBD1 matching over 9 bases. V shed 5 bases and J 1 base; nucleotides not matched to a gene: 5. The CDR3 runs 15 residues. The germline V gene encodes CDR1 KGHSH and CDR2 LQKENI. The DNA for the CDR3 is TGTGCCAGCTCAAAAGGGACAGGGTGGAACACTGAAGCTTTCTTT. Protein sequence: CASSKGTGWNTEAFF.

The chain carries TRBV15 and TRBJ2-1, with D possibly TRBD2 on 5 matching bases. Looked up from germline, CDR1 is LNHNV and CDR2 is YYDKDF (reference sequence). V was clipped by 0 bases and J by 5 bases, with 14 bases between them. The CDR3 totals 16 residues. The CDR3 is CATSRDYSGFDNEQFF. The CDR3 coding sequence is TGTGCCACCAGCAGAGATTATTCGGGATTCGACAATGAGCAGTTCTTC.

This clonotype appeared many times. The chain carries TRBV2 and TRBJ2-1; a possible D gene is TRBD2 (6 bases). Germline loops: CDR1 SNHLY, CDR2 FYNNEI. This CDR3 has 15 amino acids. Trimming left V 5 bases short and J 9 bases short, with 20 bases between. This CDR3 is CASSSTGTPLSEQFF. In nucleotides, the CDR3 is TGTGCCAGCAGTTCCACCGGGACTCCTCTATCTGAGCAGTTCTTC.

The CDR3 nucleotides are TGTGCCAGCGGAAGAACAGAAGGGAGCTATGGCTACACCTTC. It yields the protein CASGRTEGSYGYTF. This rearrangement joins TRBV12-3 or TRBV12-4 to TRBJ1-2; D gene uncertain. V lost 8 bases, J lost 4 bases, and 17 bases lay in between. This CDR3 has 14 amino acids.

This clonotype was detected ten times or more. CDR3 in DNA: TGTGCCAGCAGGGGTGAACAGGGGGCTTTCTTT. It yields the protein CASRGEQGAFF. The V gene is TRBV6-6, the J gene TRBJ1-1; 7 bases line up with TRBD1. V was pared by 6 bases and J by 11 bases, with 6 bases of the junction left unmatched. The germline gives CDR1 MNHNY, CDR2 SVGAGI (reference sequence). The CDR3 covers 11 residues.

This clonotype was picked up many times. The rearrangement joins TRBV5-1 to TRBJ2-1; D gene ambiguous. This CDR3 region has 14 residues. Trimming removed 0 bases from V and 0 bases from J, with 4 bases in between. The germline V gene encodes CDR1 SGHRS and CDR2 YFSETQ. The CDR3 sequence is CASSLASSYNEQFF. The CDR3 nucleotides read TGCGCCAGCAGCTTGGCCAGCTCCTACAATGAGCAGTTCTTC.

Written as DNA, the CDR3 is TGTGCCAGCAGCGTCGGGGGGGAAGGGGCGACGAATGAGCAGTTCTTC. As protein: CASSVGGEGATNEQFF. V usage is TRBV9 and J usage is TRBJ2-1; 8 positions agree with TRBD2. Germline V gene lookup returns CDR1 SGDLS and CDR2 YYNGEE. The trim removed 2 bases at V and 7 bases at J, leaving 11 bases unmatched. The CDR3 has 16 amino acids.

This clonotype has a handful of counts. V gene TRBV9 combines with J gene TRBJ2-1, with D uncertain. Germline values: CDR1 SGDLS, CDR2 YYNGEE. Trimming removed 0 bases from V and 9 bases from J, with 13 bases in between. The CDR3 is 14 amino acids. DNA for the CDR3: TGTGCCAGCAGCGTAGAGGTAAACTCCCCTGAGCAGTTCTTC. Protein sequence: CASSVEVNSPEQFF.